This T cell receptor (beta chain) was recorded in a study of T cell repertoires in ileal Crohn's disease. This clone was counted only a few times. TCRdb keeps only in-frame clones here, not all; method: immunoSEQ multiplex PCR. The repertoire consists of approximately 17,000 clones, with around 90% occurring once and the leading ten covering around 5.4%. Germline V CDR1 and CDR2: LNHNV, YYDKDF (reference sequence). With V trimmed by 0 bases and J by 10 bases, 9 bases remained unmatched. CDR3 size: 15 residues. The rearrangement links TRBV15 to TRBJ2-1; 7 bases are shared with TRBD2. Sequencing was performed on ileal tissue. This sequence was found in an adult with Crohn's disease. The CDR3 bases are TGTGCCACCAGCAGAGATCTCGGGACTACAGTAGAGCAGTTCTTC. It encodes CATSRDLGTTVEQFF.